This is a list of T cell receptor beta chains from one sample in a study of cytomegalovirus exposure and HLA in healthy donors. TCRdb's copy holds only in-frame clones and misses some; the assay was immunoSEQ multiplex PCR. The data contain tens of thousands of clones, roughly 94% of them singletons. Material for sequencing was PBMCs. Receptors originate from a woman younger than 30 in good health and CMV-seropositive. Both conserved end residues are part of each CDR3.

TRBV4-2	TRBJ2-2	CASSTRDRGDTGELFF
TRBV30	TRBJ2-7	CAWSEGQGQSYEQYF
TRBV28	TRBJ1-5	CASSHRVSGGQPQHF
TRBV6-6	TRBJ2-7	CASSYRDTEATWKQYF
TRBV7-2	TRBJ2-7	CASSLEVPMAGYF
TRBV29-1	TRBJ2-3	CSVVGGLAGVSTDTQYF
TRBV4-2	TRBJ1-3	CASSQGQGASQGNTIYF
TRBV5-1	TRBJ2-5	CASSLGQSIWETQYF
TRBV28	TRBJ2-5	CASSLQSMEETQYF
TRBV28	TRBJ2-7	CASSPWTGDEQYF
TRBV5-4	TRBJ2-1	CASSATTSSYNEQFF
TRBV7-9	TRBJ2-1	CASRTGLAGGHEQFF
TRBV7-2	TRBJ1-4	CASSRDRNEKLFF
TRBV18	TRBJ2-7	CASSPPAESYEQYF
TRBV5-1	TRBJ1-2	CASSPGQGRDYGYTF
TRBV28	TRBJ2-4	CASSPQGVGGNIQYF
TRBV18	TRBJ2-7	CASSPGTALVYEQYF
TRBV4-2	TRBJ2-7	CASSRGDDSYEQYF
TRBV11-3	TRBJ2-2	CASSPLQGVDTGELFF
TRBV2	TRBJ1-1	CASSVGRGKAFF
TRBV6-5	TRBJ1-1	CASSYRTGSGYTEAFF
TRBV6-1	TRBJ1-1	CASRGADEAFF
TRBV6-6	TRBJ1-6	CASSYTGLGSPLHF
TRBV5-1	TRBJ2-5	CASSLQGPETQYF
TRBV7-8	TRBJ2-5	CASSHSMMAHDRGETQYF
TRBV6-1	TRBJ2-1	CASSFTGSSYNEQFF
TRBV11-3	TRBJ1-3	CASSFHQGAGGNTIYF
TRBV28	TRBJ1-2	CASTDRGGSYYGYTF
TRBV5-5	TRBJ1-2	CASSFIYSSPLGYTF
TRBV5-1	TRBJ2-5	CASSLGQASYQETQYF
TRBV6-5	TRBJ1-3	CASSPRHFSGNTIYF
TRBV5-1	TRBJ2-7	CASSLAGSYEQYF
TRBV4-1	TRBJ2-2	CASSQGWGEGTGELFF
TRBV7-8	TRBJ2-7	CASSWAGGSYEQYF
TRBV5-1	TRBJ1-5	CASSSGTGPGQPQHF
TRBV2	TRBJ2-1	CASSASGRYNEQFF
TRBV10-3	TRBJ2-1	CAISEDSSYNEQFF
TRBV6-6	TRBJ2-5	CASSRTRNQETQYF
TRBV5-1	TRBJ1-4	CASSSARDRGNLNEKLFF
TRBV28	TRBJ1-1	CASIRTGEEAFF
TRBV11-2	TRBJ1-1	CASSFDQQGFTEAFF
TRBV6-1	TRBJ1-2	CASSEWSGGYTF
TRBV6-6	TRBJ1-5	CASSYPGQLNQPQHF
TRBV18	TRBJ2-1	CASSPRDFSYNEQFF
TRBV30	TRBJ2-5	CAWSPGGGRQETQYF
TRBV6-1	TRBJ1-3	CASTLVGNTIYF
TRBV4-1	TRBJ2-5	CASSQVLQETQYF
TRBV7-2	TRBJ1-1	CASSLYGKDTEAFF